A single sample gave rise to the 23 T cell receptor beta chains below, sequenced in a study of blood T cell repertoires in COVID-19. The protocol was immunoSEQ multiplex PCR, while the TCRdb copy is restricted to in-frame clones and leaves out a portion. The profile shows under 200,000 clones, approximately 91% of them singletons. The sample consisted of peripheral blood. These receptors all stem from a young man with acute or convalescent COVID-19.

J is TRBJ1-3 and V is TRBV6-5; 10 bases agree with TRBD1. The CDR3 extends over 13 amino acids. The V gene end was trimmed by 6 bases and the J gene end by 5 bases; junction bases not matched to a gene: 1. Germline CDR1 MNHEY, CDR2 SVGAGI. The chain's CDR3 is CASRGQGRNTIYF. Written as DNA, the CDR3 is TGTGCCAGCAGGGGACAGGGGCGAAACACCATATATTTT.

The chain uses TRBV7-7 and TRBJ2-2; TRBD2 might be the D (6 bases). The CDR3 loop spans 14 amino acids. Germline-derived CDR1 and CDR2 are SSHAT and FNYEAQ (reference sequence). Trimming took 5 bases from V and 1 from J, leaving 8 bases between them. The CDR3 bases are TGTGCCAGCAGCCCGGGACTGAACACCGGGGAGCTGTTTTTT. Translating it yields CASSPGLNTGELFF.

DNA for the CDR3: TGTGCCAGCTCACCATTGTCGAGCTCCGGTTCTGGAAACACCATATATTTT. Protein sequence: CASSPLSSSGSGNTIYF. V usage is TRBV18 and J usage is TRBJ1-3; no clear D gene. V was pared by 2 bases and J by 1 base, with 15 bases between. The CDR3 spans 17 residues. Per the germline V gene, CDR1 is KGHSH and CDR2 is LQKENI.

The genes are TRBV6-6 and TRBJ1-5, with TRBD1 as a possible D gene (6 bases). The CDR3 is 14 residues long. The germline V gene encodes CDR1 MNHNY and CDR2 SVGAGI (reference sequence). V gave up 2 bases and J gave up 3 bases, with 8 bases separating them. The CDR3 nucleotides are TGTGCCAGCAGTTACGGGGACAACAATCAGCCCCAGCATTTT. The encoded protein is CASSYGDNNQPQHF.

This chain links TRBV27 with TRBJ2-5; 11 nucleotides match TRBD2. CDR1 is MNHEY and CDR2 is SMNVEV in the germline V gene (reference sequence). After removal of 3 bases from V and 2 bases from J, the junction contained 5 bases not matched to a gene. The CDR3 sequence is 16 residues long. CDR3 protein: CASSLTSGNIQETQYF. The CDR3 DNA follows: TGTGCCAGCAGTTTGACTAGCGGGAACATTCAAGAGACCCAGTACTTC.

In nucleotides, the CDR3 is TGTGCCAGCAGCTTAGCAGGGGCCGGGTACAATGAGCAGTTCTTC. Amino acid sequence: CASSLAGAGYNEQFF. This chain joins TRBV11-3 and TRBJ2-1; the D gene is possibly TRBD1 (6 bases). In germline, CDR1 is SGHNT, CDR2 YENEEA. The CDR3 has 15 amino acids. V was trimmed by 1 base and J by 4 bases, leaving 11 bases between them.

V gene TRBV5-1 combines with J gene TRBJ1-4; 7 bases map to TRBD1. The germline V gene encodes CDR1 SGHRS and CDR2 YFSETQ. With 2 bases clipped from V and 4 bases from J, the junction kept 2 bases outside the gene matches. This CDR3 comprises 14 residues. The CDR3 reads CASSFQGVNEKLFF. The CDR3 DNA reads TGCGCCAGCAGCTTCCAGGGGGTTAATGAAAAACTGTTTTTT.

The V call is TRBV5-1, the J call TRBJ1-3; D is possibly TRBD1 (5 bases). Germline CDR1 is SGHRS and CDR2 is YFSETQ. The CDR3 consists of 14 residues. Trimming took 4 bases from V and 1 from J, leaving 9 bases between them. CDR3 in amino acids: CASSVGGSGNTIYF. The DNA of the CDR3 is TGCGCCAGCAGCGTTGGGGGGTCTGGAAACACCATATATTTT.

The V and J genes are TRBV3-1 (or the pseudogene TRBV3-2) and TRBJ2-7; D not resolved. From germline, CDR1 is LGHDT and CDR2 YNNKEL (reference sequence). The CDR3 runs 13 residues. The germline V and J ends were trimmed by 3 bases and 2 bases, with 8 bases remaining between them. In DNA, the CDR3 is TGTGCCAGCAGCCAGGGCGTGACCTACGAGCAGTACTTC. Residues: CASSQGVTYEQYF.

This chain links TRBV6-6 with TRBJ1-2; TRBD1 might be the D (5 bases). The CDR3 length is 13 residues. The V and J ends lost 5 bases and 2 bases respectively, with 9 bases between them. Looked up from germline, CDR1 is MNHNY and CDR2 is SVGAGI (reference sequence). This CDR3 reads CASSETENYGYTF. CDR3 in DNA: TGTGCCAGCAGTGAGACAGAAAACTATGGCTACACCTTC.

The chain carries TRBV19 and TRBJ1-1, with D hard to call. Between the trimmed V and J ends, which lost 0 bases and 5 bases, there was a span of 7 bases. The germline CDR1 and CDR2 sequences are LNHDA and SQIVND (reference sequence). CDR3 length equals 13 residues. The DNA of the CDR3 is TGTGCCAGTAGTATAGATCTGAGGACTGAAGCTTTCTTT. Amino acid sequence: CASSIDLRTEAFF.

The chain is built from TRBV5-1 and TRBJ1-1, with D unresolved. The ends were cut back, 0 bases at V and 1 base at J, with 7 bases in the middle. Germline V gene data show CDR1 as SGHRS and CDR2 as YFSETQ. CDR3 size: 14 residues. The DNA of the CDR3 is TGCGCCAGCAGCTTGGCCAACAGGAACACTGAAGCTTTCTTT. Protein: CASSLANRNTEAFF. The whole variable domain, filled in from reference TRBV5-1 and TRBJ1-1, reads KAGVTQTPRYLIKTRGQQVTLSCSPISGHRSVSWYQQTPGQGLQFLFEYFSETQRNKGNFPGRFSGRQFSNSRSEMNVSTLELGDSALYLCASSLANRNTEAFFGQGTRLTVV.

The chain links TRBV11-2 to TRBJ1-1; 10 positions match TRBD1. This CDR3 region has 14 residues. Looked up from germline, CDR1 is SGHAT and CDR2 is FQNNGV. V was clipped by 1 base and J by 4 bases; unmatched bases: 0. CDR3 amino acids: CASSLGDRGTEAFF. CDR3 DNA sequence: TGTGCCAGCAGCTTAGGGGACAGGGGCACTGAAGCTTTCTTT.

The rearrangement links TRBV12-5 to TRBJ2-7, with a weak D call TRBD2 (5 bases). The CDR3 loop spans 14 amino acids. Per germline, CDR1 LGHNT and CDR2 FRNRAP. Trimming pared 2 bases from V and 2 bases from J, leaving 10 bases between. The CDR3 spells CASGLSSGAYEQYF. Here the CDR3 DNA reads TGTGCTAGTGGTTTGAGCAGCGGAGCCTACGAGCAGTACTTC.

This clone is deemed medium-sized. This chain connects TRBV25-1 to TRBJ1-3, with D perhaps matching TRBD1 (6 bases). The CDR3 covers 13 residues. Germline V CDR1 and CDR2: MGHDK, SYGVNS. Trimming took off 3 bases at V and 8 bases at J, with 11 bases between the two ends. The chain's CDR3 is CASSEDSTDTIYF. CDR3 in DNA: TGTGCCAGCAGTGAGGACAGTACCGACACCATATATTTT. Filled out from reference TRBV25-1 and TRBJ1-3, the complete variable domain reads EADIYQTPRYLVIGTGKKITLECSQTMGHDKMYWYQQDPGMELHLIHYSYGVNSTEKGDLSSESTVSRIRTEHFPLTLESARPSHTSQYLCASSEDSTDTIYFGEGSWLTVV.

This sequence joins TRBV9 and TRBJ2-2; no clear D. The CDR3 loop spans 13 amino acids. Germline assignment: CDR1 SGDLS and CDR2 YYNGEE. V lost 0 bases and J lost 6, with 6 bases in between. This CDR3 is CASSVEASGELFF. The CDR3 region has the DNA TGTGCCAGCAGCGTAGAAGCGTCCGGGGAGCTGTTTTTT.

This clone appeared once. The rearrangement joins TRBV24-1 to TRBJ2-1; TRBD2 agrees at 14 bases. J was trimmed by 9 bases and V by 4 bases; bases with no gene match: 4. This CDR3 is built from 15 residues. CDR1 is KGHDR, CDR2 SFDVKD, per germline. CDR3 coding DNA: TGTGCCACCAGTGACACGGGACTAGCGGGGGTTGAGCAGTTCTTC. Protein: CATSDTGLAGVEQFF.

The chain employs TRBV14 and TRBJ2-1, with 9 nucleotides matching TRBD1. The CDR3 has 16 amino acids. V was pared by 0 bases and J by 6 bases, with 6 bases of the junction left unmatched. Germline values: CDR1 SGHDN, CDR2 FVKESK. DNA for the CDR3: TGTGCCAGCAGCCAAGATCCCGGGACAGGGCGCAATGAGCAGTTCTTC. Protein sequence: CASSQDPGTGRNEQFF.

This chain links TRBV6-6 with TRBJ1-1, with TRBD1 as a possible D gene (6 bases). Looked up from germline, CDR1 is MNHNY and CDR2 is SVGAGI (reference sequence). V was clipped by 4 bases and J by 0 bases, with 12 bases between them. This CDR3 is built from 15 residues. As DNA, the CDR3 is TGTGCCAGCAGTTCCCCAGGGGCTATGAACACTGAAGCTTTCTTT. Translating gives CASSSPGAMNTEAFF.

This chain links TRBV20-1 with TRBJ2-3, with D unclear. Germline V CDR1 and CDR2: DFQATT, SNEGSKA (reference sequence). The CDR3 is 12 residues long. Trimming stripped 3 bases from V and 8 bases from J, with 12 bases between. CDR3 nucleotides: TGCAGTGCTAGTTCCTACTCTGGTACGCAGTATTTT. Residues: CSASSYSGTQYF.

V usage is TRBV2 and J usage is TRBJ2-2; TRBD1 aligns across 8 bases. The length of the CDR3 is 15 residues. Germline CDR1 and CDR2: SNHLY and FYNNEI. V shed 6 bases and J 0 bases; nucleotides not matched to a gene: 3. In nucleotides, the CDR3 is TGTGCCAGCAGAATGACAGGGGCGAACACCGGGGAGCTGTTTTTT. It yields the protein CASRMTGANTGELFF.

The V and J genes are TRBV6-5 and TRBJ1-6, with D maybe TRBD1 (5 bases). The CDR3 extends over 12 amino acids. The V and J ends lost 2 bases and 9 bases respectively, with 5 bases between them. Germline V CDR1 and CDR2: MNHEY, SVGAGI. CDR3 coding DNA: TGTGCCAGCAGTTACGGGGCTTCACCCCTCCACTTT. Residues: CASSYGASPLHF.

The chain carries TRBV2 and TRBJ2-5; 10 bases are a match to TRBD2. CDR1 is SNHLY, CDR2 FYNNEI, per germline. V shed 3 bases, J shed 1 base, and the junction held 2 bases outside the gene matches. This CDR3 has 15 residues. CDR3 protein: CASSDASGGQETQYF. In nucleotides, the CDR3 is TGTGCCAGCAGTGACGCTAGCGGGGGCCAAGAGACCCAGTACTTC.